The text below deals with one T cell receptor beta chain. The data were obtained in a study of blood T cell repertoires in COVID-19. Across the whole study: Both acute and convalescent COVID-19 samples were obtained from the United States, Italy and Spain. Sample material is recorded as cDNA or gDNA derived from T cells, B-cell-depleted T cells, or PBMCs.

In the source study's methods: Reference gene primers were amplified, and this amplification served to estimate nucleated cell counts. Profiled with immunoSEQ multiplex PCR; TCRdb holds only in-frame clones, not every one. D and trimming come from the DNA, and the V and J calls and clone size come from that table. Here the sample spans about 73,000 clones, approximately 83% being singletons. The sample was peripheral blood. This TCR came from an elderly man with active or convalescent COVID-19.

CDR3 in amino acids: CASSQDTTQGIGYTF. CDR3 nucleotides: TGCGCCAGCAGCCAAGATACGACACAGGGGATCGGCTACACCTTC. V and J are TRBV4-1 and TRBJ1-2, with TRBD1 matching over 7 bases. Trimming removed 0 bases from V and 8 bases from J; junction bases left unmatched: 9. Per germline, CDR1 MGHRA and CDR2 YSYEKL. This CDR3 region has 15 residues.